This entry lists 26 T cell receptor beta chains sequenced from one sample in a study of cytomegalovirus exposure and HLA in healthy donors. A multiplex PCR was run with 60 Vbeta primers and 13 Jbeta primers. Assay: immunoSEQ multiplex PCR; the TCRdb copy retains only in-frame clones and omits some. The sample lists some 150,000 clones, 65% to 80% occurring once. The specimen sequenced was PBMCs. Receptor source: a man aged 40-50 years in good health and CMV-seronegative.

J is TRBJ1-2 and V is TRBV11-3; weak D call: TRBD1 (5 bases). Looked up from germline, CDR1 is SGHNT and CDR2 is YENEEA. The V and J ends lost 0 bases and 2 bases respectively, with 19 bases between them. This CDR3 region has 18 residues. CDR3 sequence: CASSLDAPRGKKNYGYTF. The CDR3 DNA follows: TGTGCCAGCAGCTTAGATGCGCCCCGGGGGAAGAAGAACTATGGCTACACCTTC.

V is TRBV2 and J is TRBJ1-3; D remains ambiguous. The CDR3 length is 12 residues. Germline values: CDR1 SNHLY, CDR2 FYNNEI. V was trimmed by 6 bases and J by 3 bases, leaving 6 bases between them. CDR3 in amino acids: CASSKNGNTIYF. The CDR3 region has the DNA TGTGCCAGCAGCAAAAATGGAAACACCATATATTTT.

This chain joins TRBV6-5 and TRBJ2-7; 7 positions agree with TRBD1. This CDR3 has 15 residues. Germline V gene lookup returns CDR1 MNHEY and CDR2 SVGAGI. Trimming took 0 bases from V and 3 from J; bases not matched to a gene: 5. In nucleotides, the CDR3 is TGTGCCAGCAGTTACTCCGTAGGGGGCAGCTACGAGCAGTACTTC. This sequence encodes CASSYSVGGSYEQYF.

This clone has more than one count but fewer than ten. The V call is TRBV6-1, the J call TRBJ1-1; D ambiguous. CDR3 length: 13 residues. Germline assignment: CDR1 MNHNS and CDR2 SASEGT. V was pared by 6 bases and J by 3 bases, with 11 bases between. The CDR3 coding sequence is TGTGCCAGCAGAGTGACATCCTACACTGAAGCTTTCTTT. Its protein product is CASRVTSYTEAFF.

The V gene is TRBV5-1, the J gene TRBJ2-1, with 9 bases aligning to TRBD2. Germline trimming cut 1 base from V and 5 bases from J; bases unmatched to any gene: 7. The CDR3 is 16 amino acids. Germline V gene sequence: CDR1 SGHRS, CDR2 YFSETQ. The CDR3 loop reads CASSLTLAGINNEQFF. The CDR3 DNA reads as TGCGCCAGCAGCTTGACTCTAGCGGGGATCAACAATGAGCAGTTCTTC.

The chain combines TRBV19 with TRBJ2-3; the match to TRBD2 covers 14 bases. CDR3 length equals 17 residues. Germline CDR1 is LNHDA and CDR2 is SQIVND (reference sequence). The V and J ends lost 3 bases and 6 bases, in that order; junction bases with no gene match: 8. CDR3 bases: TGTGCCAGTAGTATTTCCCAGACTAGCGGGGGGGCGGATACGCAGTATTTT. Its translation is CASSISQTSGGADTQYF.

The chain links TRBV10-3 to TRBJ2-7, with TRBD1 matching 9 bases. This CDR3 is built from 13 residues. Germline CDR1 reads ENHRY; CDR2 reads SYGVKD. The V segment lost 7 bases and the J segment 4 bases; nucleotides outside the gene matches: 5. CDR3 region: CAIKPGQGYEQYF. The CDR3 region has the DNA TGTGCCATCAAGCCGGGACAGGGTTACGAGCAGTACTTC.

CDR3 amino acids: CAWKDRGLQETQYF. CDR3 DNA: TGTGCCTGGAAGGACAGGGGGCTACAAGAGACCCAGTACTTC. J is TRBJ2-5 and V is TRBV30; 11 nucleotides line up with TRBD1. This CDR3 has 14 residues. Germline CDR1 and CDR2: GTSNPN and SVGIG (reference sequence). V shed 4 bases, J shed 2 bases, and the junction held 3 bases outside the gene matches.

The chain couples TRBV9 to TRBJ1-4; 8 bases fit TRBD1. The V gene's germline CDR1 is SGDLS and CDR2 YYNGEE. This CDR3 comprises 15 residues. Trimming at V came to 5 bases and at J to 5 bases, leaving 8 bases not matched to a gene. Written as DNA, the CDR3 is TGTGCCAGCAGTTCGGGACAGGCCTCAAATGAAAAACTGTTTTTT. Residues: CASSSGQASNEKLFF.

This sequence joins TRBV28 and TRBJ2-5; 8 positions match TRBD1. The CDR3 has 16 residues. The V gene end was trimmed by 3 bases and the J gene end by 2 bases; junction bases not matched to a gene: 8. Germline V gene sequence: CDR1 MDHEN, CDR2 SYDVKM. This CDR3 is CASSLGETGGQETQYF. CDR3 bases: TGTGCCAGCAGTTTGGGGGAAACAGGGGGGCAAGAGACCCAGTACTTC.

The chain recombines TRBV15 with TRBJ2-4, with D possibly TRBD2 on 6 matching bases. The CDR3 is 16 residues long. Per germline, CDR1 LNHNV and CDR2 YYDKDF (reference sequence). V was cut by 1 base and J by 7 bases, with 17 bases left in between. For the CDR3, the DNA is TGTGCCACCAGCAGAGTACCAGGCGGGGACCCCAACATTCAGTACTTC. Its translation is CATSRVPGGDPNIQYF. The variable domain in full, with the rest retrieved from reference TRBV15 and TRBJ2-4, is DAMVIQNPRYQVTQFGKPVTLSCSQTLNHNVMYWYQQKSSQAPKLLFHYYDKDFNNEADTPDNFQSRRPNTSFCFLDIRSPGLGDTAMYLCATSRVPGGDPNIQYFGAGTRLSVL.

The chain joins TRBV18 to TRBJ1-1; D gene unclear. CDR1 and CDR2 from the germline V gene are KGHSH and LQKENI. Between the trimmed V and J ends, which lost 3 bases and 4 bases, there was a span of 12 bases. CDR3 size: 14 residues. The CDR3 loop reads CASSPGGLVTEAFF. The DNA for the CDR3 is TGTGCCAGCTCACCGGGAGGGCTCGTCACTGAAGCTTTCTTT.

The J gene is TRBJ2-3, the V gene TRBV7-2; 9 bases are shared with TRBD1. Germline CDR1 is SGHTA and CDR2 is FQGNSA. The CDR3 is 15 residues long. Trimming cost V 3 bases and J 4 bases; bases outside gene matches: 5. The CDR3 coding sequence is TGTGCCAGCAGCTTTCCGGGACAGGGTGCAGATACGCAGTATTTT. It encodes CASSFPGQGADTQYF.

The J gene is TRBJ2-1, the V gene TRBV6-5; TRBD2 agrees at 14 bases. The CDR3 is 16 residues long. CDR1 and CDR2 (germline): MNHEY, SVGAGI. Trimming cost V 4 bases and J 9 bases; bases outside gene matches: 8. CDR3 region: CASSSPTSGGEGEQFF. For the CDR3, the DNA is TGTGCCAGCAGTTCTCCGACTAGCGGGGGGGAGGGTGAGCAGTTCTTC.

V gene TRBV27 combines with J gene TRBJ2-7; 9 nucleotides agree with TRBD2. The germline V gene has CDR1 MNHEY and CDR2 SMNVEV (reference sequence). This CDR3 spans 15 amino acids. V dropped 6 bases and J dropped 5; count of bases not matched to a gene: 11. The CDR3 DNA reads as TGTGCCAGCAGGCCCCTGCTAGCGGGGTCCCACGAGCAGTACTTC. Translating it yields CASRPLLAGSHEQYF.

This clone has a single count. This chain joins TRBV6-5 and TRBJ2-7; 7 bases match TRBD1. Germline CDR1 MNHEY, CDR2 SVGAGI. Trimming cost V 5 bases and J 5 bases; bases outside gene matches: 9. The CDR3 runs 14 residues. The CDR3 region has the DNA TGTGCCAGCAGTCGCACCCAAGGGGGCGACGAGCAGTACTTC. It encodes CASSRTQGGDEQYF.

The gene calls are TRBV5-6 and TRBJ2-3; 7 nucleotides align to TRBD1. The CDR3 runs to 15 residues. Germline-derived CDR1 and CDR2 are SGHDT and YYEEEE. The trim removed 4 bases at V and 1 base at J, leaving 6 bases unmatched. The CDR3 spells CASSGTGAGTDTQYF. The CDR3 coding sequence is TGTGCCAGCAGCGGAACAGGGGCTGGCACAGATACGCAGTATTTT.

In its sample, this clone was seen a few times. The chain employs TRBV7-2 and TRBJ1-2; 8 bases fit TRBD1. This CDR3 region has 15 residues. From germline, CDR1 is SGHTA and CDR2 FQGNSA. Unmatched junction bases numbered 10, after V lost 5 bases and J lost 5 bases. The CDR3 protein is CASSPTSDREYGYTF. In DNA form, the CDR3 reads TGTGCCAGCAGCCCGACTTCGGACAGGGAATATGGCTACACCTTC.

CDR3 bases: TGCGCCAGCAGTGGTGCAGGGAGGTATGGCTACACCTTC. It specifies CASSGAGRYGYTF. This sequence joins TRBV10-1 and TRBJ1-2, with a weak D call TRBD1 (5 bases). Deletions cut 4 bases from V and 5 bases from J, with 11 bases between. The CDR3 loop spans 13 amino acids. The V gene's germline CDR1 is WNHNN and CDR2 SYGVQD (reference sequence).

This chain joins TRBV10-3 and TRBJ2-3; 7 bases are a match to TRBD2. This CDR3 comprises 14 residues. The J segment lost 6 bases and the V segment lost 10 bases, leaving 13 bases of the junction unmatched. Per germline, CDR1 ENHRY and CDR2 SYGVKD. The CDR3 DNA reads TGTGCCACCACCAGCGGGGTGTATTCGGATACGCAGTATTTT. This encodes CATTSGVYSDTQYF.

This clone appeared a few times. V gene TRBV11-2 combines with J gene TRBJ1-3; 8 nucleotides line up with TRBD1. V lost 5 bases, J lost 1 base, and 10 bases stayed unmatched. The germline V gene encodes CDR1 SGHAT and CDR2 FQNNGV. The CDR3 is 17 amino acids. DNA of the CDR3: TGTGCCAGCAGCACGCAGGGGGCTCAGGGATCTGGAAACACCATATATTTT. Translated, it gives CASSTQGAQGSGNTIYF.

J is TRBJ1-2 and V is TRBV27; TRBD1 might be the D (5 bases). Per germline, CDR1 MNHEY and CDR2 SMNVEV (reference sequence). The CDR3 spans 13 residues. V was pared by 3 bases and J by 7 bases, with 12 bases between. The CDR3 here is CASSLRGSAGYTF. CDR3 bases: TGTGCCAGCAGTTTGCGGGGGAGCGCTGGCTACACCTTC.

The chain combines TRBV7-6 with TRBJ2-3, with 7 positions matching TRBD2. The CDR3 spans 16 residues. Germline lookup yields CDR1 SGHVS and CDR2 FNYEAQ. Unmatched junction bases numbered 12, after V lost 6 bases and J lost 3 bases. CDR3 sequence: CASSPLRTSVTDTQYF. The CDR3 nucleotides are TGTGCCAGCAGTCCCTTAAGAACTAGCGTGACAGATACGCAGTATTTT.

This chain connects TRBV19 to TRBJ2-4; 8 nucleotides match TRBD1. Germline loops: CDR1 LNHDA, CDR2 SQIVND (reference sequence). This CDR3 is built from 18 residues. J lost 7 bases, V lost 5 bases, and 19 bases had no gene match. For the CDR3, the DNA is TGTGCCAGTAGTCTATCTCCACAGGGGGTTTTCCGTGAGAACATTCAGTACTTC. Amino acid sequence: CASSLSPQGVFRENIQYF.

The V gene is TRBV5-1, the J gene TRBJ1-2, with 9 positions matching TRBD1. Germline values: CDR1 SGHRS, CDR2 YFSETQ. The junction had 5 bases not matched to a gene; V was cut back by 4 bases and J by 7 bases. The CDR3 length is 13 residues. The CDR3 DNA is TGCGCCAGCAGCCCCGGGGACAGGGCTGGCTACACCTTC. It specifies CASSPGDRAGYTF. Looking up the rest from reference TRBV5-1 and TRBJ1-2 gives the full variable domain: KAGVTQTPRYLIKTRGQQVTLSCSPISGHRSVSWYQQTPGQGLQFLFEYFSETQRNKGNFPGRFSGRQFSNSRSEMNVSTLELGDSALYLCASSPGDRAGYTFGSGTRLTVV.

The CDR3 region is CASGRDRGFGEQYF. The DNA of the CDR3 is TGTGCCAGCGGCCGGGACAGGGGGTTCGGCGAGCAGTACTTC. The chain carries TRBV2 and TRBJ2-7, with 11 bases lining up with TRBD1. With 8 bases clipped from V and 6 bases from J, the junction kept 9 bases outside the gene matches. In germline, CDR1 is SNHLY, CDR2 FYNNEI. The CDR3 runs 14 residues.